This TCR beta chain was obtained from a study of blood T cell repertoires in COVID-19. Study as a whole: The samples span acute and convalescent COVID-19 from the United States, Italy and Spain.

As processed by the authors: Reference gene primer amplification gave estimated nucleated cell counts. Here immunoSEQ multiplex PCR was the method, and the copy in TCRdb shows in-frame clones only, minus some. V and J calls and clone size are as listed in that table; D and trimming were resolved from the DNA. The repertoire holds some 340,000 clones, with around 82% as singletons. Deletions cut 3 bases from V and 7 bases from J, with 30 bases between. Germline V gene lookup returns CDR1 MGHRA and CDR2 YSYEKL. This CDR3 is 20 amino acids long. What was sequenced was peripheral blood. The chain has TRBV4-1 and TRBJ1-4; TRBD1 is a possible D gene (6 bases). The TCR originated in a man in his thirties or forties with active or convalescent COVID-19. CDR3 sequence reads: CASSHPYRELLLRGGEKLFF. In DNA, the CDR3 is TGCGCCAGCAGCCACCCCTACCGGGAGCTACTCCTAAGGGGGGGTGAAAAACTGTTTTTT.